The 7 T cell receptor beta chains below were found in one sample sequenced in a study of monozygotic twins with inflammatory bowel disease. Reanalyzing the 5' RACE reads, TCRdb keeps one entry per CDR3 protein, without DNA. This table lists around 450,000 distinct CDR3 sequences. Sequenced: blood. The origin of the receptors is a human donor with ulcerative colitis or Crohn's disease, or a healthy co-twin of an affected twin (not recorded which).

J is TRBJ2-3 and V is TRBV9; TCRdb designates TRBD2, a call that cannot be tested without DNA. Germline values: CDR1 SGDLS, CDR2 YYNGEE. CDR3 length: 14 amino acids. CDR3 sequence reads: CASSVEGGADTQYF.

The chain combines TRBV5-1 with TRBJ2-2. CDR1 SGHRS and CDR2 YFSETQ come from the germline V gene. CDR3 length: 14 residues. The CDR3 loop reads CASSLAVLTGELFF.

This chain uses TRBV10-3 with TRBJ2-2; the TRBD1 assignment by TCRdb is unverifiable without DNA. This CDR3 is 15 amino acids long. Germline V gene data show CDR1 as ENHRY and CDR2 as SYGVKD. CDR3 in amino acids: CAIQRDRGATGELFF.

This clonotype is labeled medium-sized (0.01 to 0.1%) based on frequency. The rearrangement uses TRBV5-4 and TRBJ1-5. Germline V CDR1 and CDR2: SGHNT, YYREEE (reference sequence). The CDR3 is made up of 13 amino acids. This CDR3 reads CASSSGTDQPQHF. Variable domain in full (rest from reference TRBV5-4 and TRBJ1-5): ETGVTQSPTHLIKTRGQQVTLRCSSQSGHNTVSWYQQALGQGPQFIFQYYREEENGRGNFPPRFSGLQFPNYSSELNVNALELDDSALYLCASSSGTDQPQHFGDGTRLSIL.

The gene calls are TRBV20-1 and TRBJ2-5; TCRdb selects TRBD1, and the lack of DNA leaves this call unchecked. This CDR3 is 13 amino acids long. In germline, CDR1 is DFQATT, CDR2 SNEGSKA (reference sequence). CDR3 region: CSAKTGGQETQYF.

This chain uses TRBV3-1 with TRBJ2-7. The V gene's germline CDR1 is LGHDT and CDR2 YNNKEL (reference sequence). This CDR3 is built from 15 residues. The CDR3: CASSQGAASVYEQYF.

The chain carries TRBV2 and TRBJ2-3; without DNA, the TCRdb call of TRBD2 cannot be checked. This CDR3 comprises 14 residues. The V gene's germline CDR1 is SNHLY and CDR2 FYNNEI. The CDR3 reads CASSQGSGSDTQYF.